Sequencing of this T cell receptor beta chain was carried out in a study of blood T cell repertoires in COVID-19. On the study more broadly: The study drew acute and convalescent COVID-19 samples from the United States, Italy and Spain. PBMCs, B-cell-depleted T cells, or T cells provided the cDNA or gDNA that made up the material.

The CDR3 sequence is 15 residues long. V lost 2 bases, J lost 4 bases, and 7 bases stayed unmatched. From germline, CDR1 is LGHNA and CDR2 YSLEER. Per the study methods: Amplification with reference gene primers provided the estimates of nucleated cell counts. The table came from immunoSEQ multiplex PCR; TCRdb's copy has only in-frame clones and leaves some out. That table supplies the V and J calls and clone size; D and trimming were determined from the DNA. Found here are approximately 340,000 clones, around 80% of them singletons; the top ten hold about 2.7%. The sequence was obtained from a man aged 25 to 45 with active or convalescent COVID-19. The chain links TRBV4-3 to TRBJ2-7, with 8 bases fitting TRBD2. Sequenced sample: peripheral blood. Here the CDR3 reads CASSQTLSGTYEQYF. The CDR3 coding sequence is TGCGCCAGCAGCCAAACTCTTAGCGGGACTTACGAGCAGTACTTC.